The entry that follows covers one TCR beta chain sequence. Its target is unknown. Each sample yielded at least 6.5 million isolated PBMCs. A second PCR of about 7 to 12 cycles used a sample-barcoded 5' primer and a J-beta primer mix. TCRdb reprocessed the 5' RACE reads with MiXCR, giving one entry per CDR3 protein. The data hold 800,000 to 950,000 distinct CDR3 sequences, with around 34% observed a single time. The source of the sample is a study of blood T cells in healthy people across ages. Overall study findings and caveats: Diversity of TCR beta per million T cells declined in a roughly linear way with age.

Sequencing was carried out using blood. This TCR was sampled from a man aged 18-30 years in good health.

The CDR3 loop is CASTLRDRVSYEQYF. CDR3 sequence (DNA): TGTGCCAGCACCCTCCGGGACAGGGTGTCCTACGAGCAGTACTTC. The chain joins TRBV28 to TRBJ2-7; 9 bases are a match to TRBD1. CDR1 is MDHEN, CDR2 SYDVKM, per germline. The CDR3 loop spans 15 amino acids. Trimming removed 7 bases from V and 1 base from J; junction bases left unmatched: 8.